Many counts were recorded for the clone carrying this T cell receptor (beta chain). Its antigen is undetermined. This record belongs to a study of HIV-infected children after antiretroviral therapy interruption. V shed 4 bases and J shed 0 bases, with 9 bases lying between them. CDR3 length equals 15 residues. CDR1 is MGHRA, CDR2 YSYEKL, per germline. Treatment specified: PENTA 11 planned treatment interruption arm or continuous ART arm. At least 24 weeks of at least three-drug ART, in children 2 to 15 years. From thawed PBMCs, naive CD4+ CD45RA+ CD45RO- T cells were sorted. Study findings and constraints: The CD45RA+ naive sort may contain some EMRA or stem memory cells.

RNA-based 3' RACE libraries used unique molecular identifiers. MiXCR, applied by TCRdb to the 3' RACE reads, yields one record per CDR3 protein. Of about 86,000 distinct CDR3 sequences in the sample, 6% to 8.5% were seen once. The sample in question was CD45RA+ CD4+ T cells from PBMCs, pooled from several time points, obtained from a donor given antiretroviral therapy, either interrupted or continuous. Subset denoted: naive CD4+ CD45RA+ CD45RO- T cells. The chain uses TRBV4-1 and TRBJ1-4, with a possible D match to TRBD1 (5 bases). The TCR comes from a pool of human donors with HIV. CDR3 in amino acids: CASSLLTATNEKLFF. In nucleotides, the CDR3 is TGCGCCAGCAGCCTCTTGACAGCAACTAATGAAAAACTGTTTTTT.